This T cell receptor beta chain was documented in a study of blood T cell repertoires in COVID-19. Study context: From the United States, Italy and Spain came samples of acute and convalescent COVID-19. Sources were T cells, B-cell-depleted T cells, or PBMCs; the material itself was cDNA or gDNA.

The CDR3 totals 12 residues. V lost 1 base to trimming and J lost 15 bases; unmatched junction nucleotides: 6. In the authors' methods: Scientists estimated how many nucleated cells there were by amplifying reference gene primers. Profiled with immunoSEQ multiplex PCR; TCRdb holds only in-frame clones, not every one. The V and J calls and clone size were taken over from that table, and D and trimming were inferred from the DNA. The data contain 200,000 to 250,000 clones, approximately 80% of them singletons. The TCR sequence derives from a woman between 50 and 59 years old with acute or convalescent COVID-19. The chain employs TRBV12-3 or TRBV12-4 and TRBJ1-5; 7 bases map to TRBD1. The sample taken for sequencing was peripheral blood. The CDR3 DNA reads TGTGCCAGCAGTTTAGGGGACAGCCCTCGGCATTTT. The encoded protein is CASSLGDSPRHF.